This TCR beta chain was observed in a study of blood T cell repertoires in COVID-19. Study details: The United States, Italy and Spain provided the acute and convalescent COVID-19 samples.

Participants, roughly 18 to 100 years old, spanned about 26 US areas. Cohort 3 donors were reported recovered after two negative PCRs, clearance, or symptom resolution. In the authors' methods: Amplification with reference gene primers provided the estimates of nucleated cell counts. Repertoires were generated with immunoSEQ multiplex PCR, while TCRdb's copy carries only in-frame clones and drops some. The DNA was the basis for D and trimming; V, J and clone size are from that table. This sample has 390,000 or so clones, with 75% to 90% found just once. Germline V CDR1 and CDR2: KGHSH, LQKENI. The CDR3 covers 12 residues. The germline V and J ends were trimmed by 3 bases and 6 bases, with 8 bases remaining between them.

The TCR originated in a man between 18 and 35 years old who had recovered from COVID-19. Sequencing was carried out using PBMCs or T cells enriched from blood (not recorded which). This chain connects TRBV18 to TRBJ1-1, with a possible D match to TRBD1 (5 bases). The CDR3 nucleotides are TGTGCCAGCTCACCTGACAGCTCTGAAGCTTTCTTT. This codes for CASSPDSSEAFF.